This passage covers 4 T cell receptor beta chains from one sample sequenced in a study of blood T cell repertoires in COVID-19. Profiling relied on immunoSEQ multiplex PCR, and the TCRdb table lists in-frame clones only, not all of them. Here the sample spans 150,000 to 200,000 clones, 75% to 80% being singletons. The sample taken for sequencing was peripheral blood. The receptors were sampled from a woman in her 70s with acute or convalescent COVID-19.

This clone has only a few counts. This chain uses TRBV19 with TRBJ2-7; 10 bases line up with TRBD2. The J segment lost 5 bases and the V segment lost 5 bases, leaving 9 bases of the junction unmatched. CDR3 length: 15 amino acids. Germline assignment: CDR1 LNHDA and CDR2 SQIVND (reference sequence). CDR3 sequence reads: CASSVLAGTRNEQYF. CDR3 nucleotides: TGTGCCAGTAGTGTACTAGCGGGGACGCGTAACGAGCAGTACTTC. The whole variable domain, remainder taken from reference TRBV19 and TRBJ2-7, is DGGITQSPKYLFRKEGQNVTLSCEQNLNHDAMYWYRQDPGQGLRLIYYSQIVNDFQKGDIAEGYSVSREKKESFPLTVTSAQKNPTAFYLCASSVLAGTRNEQYFGPGTRLTVT.

This clone was picked up one time. The V gene is TRBV5-1, the J gene TRBJ2-1; no firm D call. This CDR3 contains 16 residues. V was shortened by 0 bases and J by 10 bases, with 20 bases between the two germline ends. Germline V gives CDR1 SGHRS, CDR2 YFSETQ. DNA of the CDR3: TGCGCCAGCAGCTTGGCGTTAGCCAAGCCAGTTACGGAGCAGTTCTTC. Translation gives CASSLALAKPVTEQFF. Full variable domain (outside the CDR3, taken from reference TRBV5-1 and TRBJ2-1): KAGVTQTPRYLIKTRGQQVTLSCSPISGHRSVSWYQQTPGQGLQFLFEYFSETQRNKGNFPGRFSGRQFSNSRSEMNVSTLELGDSALYLCASSLALAKPVTEQFFGPGTRLTVL.

The chain recombines TRBV30 with TRBJ1-4; TRBD1 matches at 7 bases. Trimming cost V 7 bases and J 2 bases; bases outside gene matches: 4. Germline CDR1 GTSNPN, CDR2 SVGIG (reference sequence). The CDR3 loop spans 13 amino acids. The CDR3 loop reads CAYGRGTNEKLFF. The CDR3, as DNA: TGTGCCTATGGCAGGGGGACTAATGAAAAACTGTTTTTT.

V and J are TRBV3-1 (or the pseudogene TRBV3-2) and TRBJ1-2; weak D call: TRBD1 (5 bases). Trimming shortened V by 1 base and J by 8 bases, and 17 bases separated the two germline ends. This CDR3 has 15 amino acids. CDR1 and CDR2 (germline): LGHDT, YNNKEL (reference sequence). The CDR3 protein is CASSQASGEANGYTF. DNA of the CDR3: TGTGCCAGCAGCCAAGCTTCGGGGGAGGCGAACGGCTACACCTTC.